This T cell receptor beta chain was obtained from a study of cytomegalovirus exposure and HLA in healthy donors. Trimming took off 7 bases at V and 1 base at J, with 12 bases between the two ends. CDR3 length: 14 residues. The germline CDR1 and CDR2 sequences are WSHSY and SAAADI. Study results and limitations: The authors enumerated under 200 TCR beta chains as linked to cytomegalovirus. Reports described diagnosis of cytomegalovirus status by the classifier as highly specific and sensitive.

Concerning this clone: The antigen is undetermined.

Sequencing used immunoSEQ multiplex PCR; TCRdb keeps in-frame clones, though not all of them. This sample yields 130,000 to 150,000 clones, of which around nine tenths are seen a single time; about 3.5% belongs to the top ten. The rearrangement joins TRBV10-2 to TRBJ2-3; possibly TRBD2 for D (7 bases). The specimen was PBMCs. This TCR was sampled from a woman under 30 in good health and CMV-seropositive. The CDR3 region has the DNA TGCGCCAGCATGGGGGGGCATGGCACAGATACGCAGTATTTT. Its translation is CASMGGHGTDTQYF.